This T cell receptor beta chain is drawn from a study of T cells after yellow fever vaccination. Study-wide results and caveats: Highly abundant clonotypes carried over from the bulk population could end up in FACS-sorted repertoires as contaminants.

The table lists this clonotype with a few counts. Its matching antigen is unknown. TCRdb independently ran MiXCR on the 5' RACE reads; one entry per CDR3 protein. Of over 300,000 distinct CDR3 sequences listed, around 3.9% were seen once; the top ten hold roughly a quarter. The germline V and J ends were trimmed by 2 bases and 0 bases, with 11 bases remaining between them. Germline loops: CDR1 SGHKS, CDR2 YYEKEE (reference sequence). The CDR3 extends over 15 amino acids. The TCR was taken from a man between 18 and 35 years old who received the YFV17D yellow fever vaccine. V gene TRBV5-5 combines with J gene TRBJ1-2; D possibly corresponds to TRBD1 (6 bases). Sequences were derived from PBMCs, sampled on the day of the yellow fever booster vaccination. The CDR3 sequence: CASSFDRLSNYGYTF. CDR3 sequence (DNA): TGTGCCAGCAGCTTCGACAGGCTATCTAACTATGGCTACACCTTC.